Listed below are T cell receptor beta chains from one sample, sequenced in a study of read filtering for tumor transcriptome and immune sequencing. TCRdb recomputed calls from the reads with MiXCR, one row per CDR3 protein. The sample has some 39,000 distinct CDR3 sequences; around 13% are singletons. The sequencing input was a population of CD138-negative cells sorted from bone marrow. Source of these receptors: a donor at least 40 years old with multiple myeloma. The CDR3 runs from the conserved cysteine through the conserved F or W. A D gene is named only where the DNA matches it firmly. The size entry is marked missing in some rows and otherwise reads once, few, many or a size class.

V gene: TRBV30
clone size: many
J gene: TRBJ1-2
D gene: NA
CDR3 DNA: TGTGCCTGGAGTGCTCGTCTTCACTACACCTTC
CDR3 protein: CAWSARLHYTF

V gene: TRBV23-1
clone size: many
J gene: TRBJ2-7
D gene: NA
CDR3 DNA: TGCGCCAGCAGTCAATCGCACAGGGCGGTCAACCGACTTACGCTCTACGAGCAGTACTTC
CDR3 protein: CASSQSHRAVNRLTLYEQYF

V gene: TRBV20-1
clone size: many
J gene: TRBJ1-1
D gene: NA
CDR3 DNA: TGCAGTGCGCAGGGGTACGCTGAAGCTTTCTTT
CDR3 protein: CSAQGYAEAFF

V gene: TRBV6-5
clone size: many
J gene: TRBJ1-1
D gene: NA
CDR3 DNA: TGTGCCAGCAGTTCCGCAGGTTTGCAGGGAGAAATGGCTGAAGCTTTCTTT
CDR3 protein: CASSSAGLQGEMAEAFF

V gene: TRBV6-1
clone size: many
J gene: TRBJ2-4
D gene: NA
CDR3 DNA: TGTGCCAGCAGTGAACCAGGTTCCAAAAACATTCAGTACTTC
CDR3 protein: CASSEPGSKNIQYF

V gene: TRBV7-2
clone size: NA
J gene: TRBJ1-1
D gene: NA
CDR3 DNA: TGTGCCAGCAGCCTAATACAGAGGGCCACTGAAACTTTCTTT
CDR3 protein: CASSLIQRATETFF

V gene: TRBV10-3
clone size: many
J gene: TRBJ2-5
D gene: TRBD1
CDR3 DNA: TGTGCCACCGCAGACAGGGCTGGAGAGACCCAGTACTTC
CDR3 protein: CATADRAGETQYF

V gene: TRBV7-3
clone size: many
J gene: TRBJ2-3
D gene: NA
CDR3 DNA: TGTGCCAGCAGCTTAAGGGACACAGATACGCAGTATTTT
CDR3 protein: CASSLRDTDTQYF

V gene: TRBV6-5
clone size: many
J gene: TRBJ2-7
D gene: TRBD2
CDR3 DNA: TGTGCCAGCGGCAAATATCGGACAGGCGGGGGGGTTTACGAGCAGTACTTC
CDR3 protein: CASGKYRTGGGVYEQYF

V gene: TRBV11-2
clone size: few
J gene: TRBJ2-6
D gene: TRBD1
CDR3 DNA: TGTGCCAGCAGCTCGACAGGGACCTCTGGGGCCAACGTCCTGACTTTC
CDR3 protein: CASSSTGTSGANVLTF

V gene: TRBV7-2
clone size: NA
J gene: TRBJ2-3
D gene: NA
CDR3 DNA: TGTGCCAGCAGCTTAGTTCGGGATACGCAGTATTTT
CDR3 protein: CASSLVRDTQYF

V gene: TRBV3-1
clone size: many
J gene: TRBJ1-5
D gene: NA
CDR3 DNA: TGTGCCAGCAGCCTCGGACAGTGGGGTCAGCCCCAGCATTTT
CDR3 protein: CASSLGQWGQPQHF

V gene: TRBV11-2
clone size: NA
J gene: TRBJ2-2
D gene: TRBD1
CDR3 DNA: TGTGCCAGCAGCCCATGGACAGGGATGGGGGAGCTGTTTTTT
CDR3 protein: CASSPWTGMGELFF

V gene: TRBV20-1
clone size: many
J gene: TRBJ2-5
D gene: TRBD2
CDR3 DNA: TGCAGCTTACTAACGGGGGGTTCCCAAGAGACCCAGTACTTC
CDR3 protein: CSLLTGGSQETQYF

V gene: TRBV5-1
clone size: many
J gene: TRBJ1-5
D gene: NA
CDR3 DNA: TGCGCCAGCAGCCGGGAGGGGGGTGCGGGTCAGCCCCAGCATTTT
CDR3 protein: CASSREGGAGQPQHF

V gene: TRBV7-2
clone size: many
J gene: TRBJ1-5
D gene: NA
CDR3 DNA: TGTGCCAGCAGCTTAGCCTCGGCCACGCATAGCAATCAGCCCCAGCATTTT
CDR3 protein: CASSLASATHSNQPQHF

V gene: TRBV2
clone size: NA
J gene: TRBJ2-1
D gene: NA
CDR3 DNA: TGCGCCAGCAGCCCATCTCGATACAATGAGCGGTTCTTC
CDR3 protein: CASSPSRYNERFF

V gene: TRBV6-2/TRBV6-3
clone size: few
J gene: TRBJ1-4
D gene: NA
CDR3 DNA: TGTGCCAGCAGTTACGGCGGGGCAGGAGGTGAAAAACTGTTTTTT
CDR3 protein: CASSYGGAGGEKLFF

V gene: TRBV7-9
clone size: many
J gene: TRBJ2-1
D gene: NA
CDR3 DNA: TGTGCCAGCAGCTTAGAAAGGGAAGGGAGCTACAATGAGCAGTTCTTC
CDR3 protein: CASSLEREGSYNEQFF

V gene: TRBV4-1
clone size: many
J gene: TRBJ2-7
D gene: NA
CDR3 DNA: TGCGCCAGCAGCCAAGAACAGACCTACGAGCAGTACTTC
CDR3 protein: CASSQEQTYEQYF

V gene: TRBV20-1
clone size: few
J gene: TRBJ2-1
D gene: NA
CDR3 DNA: TGCAGTGCTAGAGAGTTCCGGTCCTACAATGAGCAGTTCTTC
CDR3 protein: CSAREFRSYNEQFF

V gene: TRBV7-2
clone size: many
J gene: TRBJ1-4
D gene: TRBD1
CDR3 DNA: TGTGCCAGCAGCCGACAGGGGCCGGGAGAAAAACTGTTTTTT
CDR3 protein: CASSRQGPGEKLFF

V gene: TRBV5-1
clone size: many
J gene: TRBJ1-4
D gene: NA
CDR3 DNA: TGCGCCAGCACCCCTTCCTTCGACGAAAAACTGTTTTTT
CDR3 protein: CASTPSFDEKLFF

V gene: TRBV5-6
clone size: many
J gene: TRBJ2-1
D gene: TRBD1
CDR3 DNA: TGTGCCAGCAGCAAAGCGGGACAGGGGCTTATGGATGAGCAGTTCTTC
CDR3 protein: CASSKAGQGLMDEQFF

V gene: TRBV19
clone size: many
J gene: TRBJ1-5
D gene: TRBD1
CDR3 DNA: TGTGCCACTCTCGAAACGGGACAGGGGTTCGCGCTGAATCAGCCCCAGCATTTT
CDR3 protein: CATLETGQGFALNQPQHF

V gene: TRBV6-2/TRBV6-3
clone size: NA
J gene: TRBJ2-3
D gene: NA
CDR3 DNA: TGTGCCAGCAGTTACTCCCTAGATACGCAGTATTTT
CDR3 protein: CASSYSLDTQYF

V gene: TRBV4-1
clone size: many
J gene: TRBJ2-1
D gene: NA
CDR3 DNA: TGCGCCAGCAGCCGCCCCGGGGGCTCCTACAATGAGCAGTTCTTC
CDR3 protein: CASSRPGGSYNEQFF

V gene: TRBV11-2
clone size: many
J gene: TRBJ2-5
D gene: TRBD2
CDR3 DNA: TGTGCCAGCAGCTTAGTGGGGGGGTACCAAGAGACCCAGTACTTC
CDR3 protein: CASSLVGGYQETQYF

V gene: TRBV5-4
clone size: many
J gene: TRBJ2-3
D gene: NA
CDR3 DNA: TGTGCCAGCAAGAGCGCGGTCTCCACAGATACGCAGTATTTT
CDR3 protein: CASKSAVSTDTQYF

V gene: TRBV5-4
clone size: many
J gene: TRBJ1-1
D gene: NA
CDR3 DNA: TGTGCCAGCAGCTTGTCGGGCCGAGGGTCGAACACTGAAGCTTTCTTT
CDR3 protein: CASSLSGRGSNTEAFF

V gene: TRBV5-1
clone size: NA
J gene: TRBJ1-2
D gene: NA
CDR3 DNA: TGCGCCAGCAGCCGGGGGACGTTGCGCATTGGCTACACCTTC
CDR3 protein: CASSRGTLRIGYTF

V gene: TRBV18
clone size: many
J gene: TRBJ2-1
D gene: TRBD1
CDR3 DNA: TGTGCCAGCTCAGAGGGACAGGGCTCCTACAATGAGCAGTTCTTC
CDR3 protein: CASSEGQGSYNEQFF

V gene: TRBV28
clone size: many
J gene: TRBJ1-4
D gene: NA
CDR3 DNA: TGTGCCAGCAGTTTGTGGGGGGAAGGGGGTGAAAAACTGTTTTTT
CDR3 protein: CASSLWGEGGEKLFF

V gene: TRBV28
clone size: many
J gene: TRBJ2-7
D gene: TRBD1
CDR3 DNA: TGTGCCAGCAGTTTTATCCCCGGGACAGGGGCCCGCGGGTACGAGCAGTACTTC
CDR3 protein: CASSFIPGTGARGYEQYF

V gene: TRBV27
clone size: NA
J gene: TRBJ1-1
D gene: NA
CDR3 DNA: TGTGCCAGCAGCCGCGTTGGGGGCTTTCGGGGTAACACTGAAGCTTTCTTT
CDR3 protein: CASSRVGGFRGNTEAFF

V gene: TRBV5-6
clone size: NA
J gene: TRBJ2-1
D gene: NA
CDR3 DNA: TGTGCCAGCAGCACCGGGACACGGGGGCAGTTCTTC
CDR3 protein: CASSTGTRGQFF

V gene: TRBV3-1
clone size: many
J gene: TRBJ1-1
D gene: NA
CDR3 DNA: TGTGCCAGCAGCCAAGAAGGTAACACTGAAGCTTTCTTT
CDR3 protein: CASSQEGNTEAFF

V gene: TRBV5-1
clone size: many
J gene: TRBJ1-1
D gene: NA
CDR3 DNA: TGCGCCAGCAGCTTGCCTCCGGGACAGAACACTGAAGCTTTCTTT
CDR3 protein: CASSLPPGQNTEAFF

V gene: TRBV6-6
clone size: many
J gene: TRBJ2-3
D gene: NA
CDR3 DNA: TGTGCCAGCAGGCGGACTAGCACAGATACGCAGTATTTT
CDR3 protein: CASRRTSTDTQYF

V gene: TRBV12-3/TRBV12-4
clone size: medium-sized
J gene: TRBJ2-1
D gene: NA
CDR3 DNA: TGTGCCAGCGGTCGGTTCCATGAGCAGTTCTTC
CDR3 protein: CASGRFHEQFF

V gene: TRBV23-1
clone size: NA
J gene: TRBJ2-5
D gene: NA
CDR3 DNA: TGCGCCAGCAGTCACTGGACCCAGTACTTC
CDR3 protein: CASSHWTQYF

V gene: TRBV4-3
clone size: many
J gene: TRBJ1-6
D gene: NA
CDR3 DNA: TGCGCCAGCAGCCAATTACCCGGGACCCCAATCTCACCCCTCCACTTT
CDR3 protein: CASSQLPGTPISPLHF

V gene: TRBV6-6
clone size: many
J gene: TRBJ1-5
D gene: TRBD1
CDR3 DNA: TGTGCCAGCAGACCCGGGACAGGGTTCCAGCCCCAGCATTTT
CDR3 protein: CASRPGTGFQPQHF

V gene: TRBV14
clone size: NA
J gene: TRBJ2-1
D gene: NA
CDR3 DNA: TGTGCCAGCAGCCAAGTCAACAATCCTCATCGGAATGAGCAGTTCTTC
CDR3 protein: CASSQVNNPHRNEQFF

V gene: TRBV18
clone size: NA
J gene: TRBJ2-2
D gene: NA
CDR3 DNA: TGTGCCAGCTCACCAAGGTTAGGATCGGACACCGGGGAGCTGTTATTT
CDR3 protein: CASSPRLGSDTGELLF

V gene: TRBV29-1
clone size: many
J gene: TRBJ1-1
D gene: NA
CDR3 DNA: TGCAGCGTTGTTGTAGGAATCCTGGGTGAAGCTTTCTTT
CDR3 protein: CSVVVGILGEAFF

V gene: TRBV20-1
clone size: many
J gene: TRBJ1-4
D gene: NA
CDR3 DNA: TGCAGTGCTGGGGGGGAAAAACTGTTTTTT
CDR3 protein: CSAGGEKLFF

V gene: TRBV19
clone size: many
J gene: TRBJ2-1
D gene: TRBD2
CDR3 DNA: TGTGCCAGTAGTATCCTAGCGGGGGTCAATGAGCAGTTCTTC
CDR3 protein: CASSILAGVNEQFF

V gene: TRBV18
clone size: many
J gene: TRBJ2-5
D gene: NA
CDR3 DNA: TGTGCCAGCTCACCCCCCCGCGGGGTCCAAGAGACCCAGTACTTC
CDR3 protein: CASSPPRGVQETQYF

V gene: TRBV28
clone size: many
J gene: TRBJ2-5
D gene: NA
CDR3 DNA: TGTGCCAGCAGTTTAGAAAAGCTCCAAGAGACCCAGTACTTC
CDR3 protein: CASSLEKLQETQYF

V gene: TRBV18
clone size: NA
J gene: TRBJ2-7
D gene: NA
CDR3 DNA: TGTGCCAGCTCACCAGTGGGGGTGTCCTACGAGCAGTACTTC
CDR3 protein: CASSPVGVSYEQYF

V gene: TRBV3-1
clone size: medium-sized
J gene: TRBJ2-1
D gene: TRBD2
CDR3 DNA: TGTGCCAGCAGCCAAGATCGACTAGCGGTTCTCAATGAGCAGTTCTTC
CDR3 protein: CASSQDRLAVLNEQFF

V gene: TRBV7-3
clone size: many
J gene: TRBJ2-2
D gene: TRBD2
CDR3 DNA: TGTGCCAGCAGGAACGGGGGGGCTGACGGGGAGCTGTTTTTT
CDR3 protein: CASRNGGADGELFF

V gene: TRBV7-2
clone size: many
J gene: TRBJ2-2
D gene: TRBD2
CDR3 DNA: TGTGCCAGCAGCCCCGTAGCGGGGGCGAACACCGGGGAGCTGTTTTTT
CDR3 protein: CASSPVAGANTGELFF